This T cell receptor beta chain was found in a study of cytomegalovirus exposure and HLA in healthy donors. This CDR3 spans 17 amino acids. V lost 5 bases and J lost 6; bases outside the gene matches: 12. Germline CDR1 ENHRY, CDR2 SYGVKD. Broader study findings: By HLA locus, TCR association rates varied in a later analysis, with DRB1 showing the most and HLA-C the fewest.

This clone was picked up a small number of times. Antigen unknown. A multiplex PCR was run with 60 Vbeta primers and 13 Jbeta primers. Only in-frame clones appear in the TCRdb table, and some are missing; sequencing was by immunoSEQ multiplex PCR. The sample yields about 200,000 clones, 65% to 85% seen once. Material for sequencing was PBMCs. The TCR originated in a woman in her 30s in good health and CMV-seronegative. The rearrangement links TRBV10-3 to TRBJ2-2; 10 bases line up with TRBD1. The CDR3 sequence is CAISNGPGTGVAGELFF. CDR3 DNA: TGTGCCATCAGTAATGGACCCGGGACAGGGGTGGCCGGGGAGCTGTTTTTT.